The 26 T cell receptor beta chains in this list originate from one sample, sequenced in a study of T cells in Graves' hyperthyroidism and ophthalmopathy. Researchers amplified the TCR beta CDR3 regions from RNA transcripts. The HTBI primer set served for first-round RT-PCR of the TCR CDR3. TCRdb fed the multiplex PCR reads into MiXCR, producing one record per CDR3 protein. The data hold 300,000 to 350,000 distinct CDR3 sequences, with more than 11% observed a single time. Sequenced: blood. The receptors were gathered from a woman younger than 45 with Graves' hyperthyroidism.

The sample holds many counts of this clonotype. This chain uses TRBV20-1 with TRBJ2-7; D not resolved. Trimming shortened V by 2 bases and J by 3 bases, and 5 bases separated the two germline ends. CDR3 size: 11 residues. Per the germline V gene, CDR1 is DFQATT and CDR2 is SNEGSKA (reference sequence). The CDR3 loop reads CSARKGYEQYF. CDR3 nucleotide sequence: TGCAGTGCTAGAAAAGGCTACGAGCAGTACTTC.

This clonotype was seen repeatedly, ten times or more. The V gene is TRBV20-1, the J gene TRBJ2-1; D call uncertain. This CDR3 spans 13 amino acids. Trimming stripped 3 bases from V and 0 bases from J, with 6 bases between. Germline V gene data show CDR1 as DFQATT and CDR2 as SNEGSKA (reference sequence). CDR3 coding DNA: TGCAGTGCTAGCCCGGGCTCCTACAATGAGCAGTTCTTC. Translated: CSASPGSYNEQFF.

This rearrangement joins TRBV6-2 or TRBV6-3 to TRBJ2-7; D is undetermined. Germline values: CDR1 MNHEY, CDR2 SVGEGT. This CDR3 region has 13 residues. With 6 bases removed from V and 2 bases from J, the gap between germline ends came to 11 bases. The CDR3 coding sequence is TGTGCCAGCAGGCATCACCGACCCTACGAGCAGTACTTC. Protein: CASRHHRPYEQYF.

The chain recombines TRBV18 with TRBJ2-2; 9 bases map to TRBD1. V lost 2 bases to trimming and J lost 0 bases; unmatched junction nucleotides: 10. The CDR3 is made up of 19 amino acids. The germline V gene has CDR1 KGHSH and CDR2 LQKENI. The CDR3 reads CASSPVLGRDRANTGELFF. CDR3 coding DNA: TGTGCCAGCTCACCAGTACTAGGCCGGGACAGGGCGAACACCGGGGAGCTGTTTTTT.

This clonotype was detected many times. The rearrangement joins TRBV28 to TRBJ2-1; TRBD1 matches 8 bases. This CDR3 is built from 13 residues. The V gene end was trimmed by 8 bases and the J gene end by 4 bases; junction bases not matched to a gene: 4. Germline lookup yields CDR1 MDHEN and CDR2 SYDVKM. Here the CDR3 reads CASRDRPYNEQFF. As DNA, the CDR3 is TGTGCCAGCCGGGACAGGCCTTACAATGAGCAGTTCTTC.

This rearrangement joins TRBV6-2 or TRBV6-3 to TRBJ1-5, with a tentative D call TRBD1 (5 bases). V lost 3 bases, J lost 3 bases, and 15 bases lay in between. The CDR3 consists of 16 residues. The germline gives CDR1 MNHEY, CDR2 SVGEGT. The CDR3 region has the DNA TGTGCCAGCAGTTATAGTGCGAGGGGCAACAATCAGCCCCAGCATTTT. It is translated as CASSYSARGNNQPQHF.

This clonotype was counted many times. The rearrangement uses TRBV15 and TRBJ2-7; D not certain. This CDR3 has 14 residues. Germline values: CDR1 LNHNV, CDR2 YYDKDF (reference sequence). V was shortened by 1 base and J by 3 bases, with 10 bases between the two germline ends. CDR3 amino acids: CATSRGSDFYEQYF. The CDR3, as DNA: TGTGCCACCAGCAGAGGGTCAGATTTCTACGAGCAGTACTTC.

This clonotype was counted at least ten times. This rearrangement joins TRBV2 to TRBJ2-7, with D possibly TRBD1 on 5 matching bases. This CDR3 region has 15 residues. CDR1 is SNHLY, CDR2 FYNNEI, per germline. The ends were cut back, 1 base at V and 2 bases at J, with 12 bases in the middle. CDR3 in amino acids: CASSEGRGYTYEQYF. The DNA of the CDR3 is TGTGCCAGCAGTGAAGGTAGGGGCTATACCTACGAGCAGTACTTC.

This clonotype was found many times. The chain joins TRBV28 to TRBJ2-5; 9 positions agree with TRBD2. This CDR3 region has 15 residues. CDR1 and CDR2 from the germline V gene are MDHEN and SYDVKM. V gave up 7 bases and J gave up 4 bases; unmatched junction bases: 10. The CDR3 spells CASTISGRRIETQYF. The CDR3 coding sequence is TGTGCCAGCACGATTAGCGGGAGACGGATAGAGACCCAGTACTTC.

This chain joins TRBV4-3 and TRBJ2-2, with D possibly called TRBD1 or TRBD2 (5 bases each). The germline V gene encodes CDR1 LGHNA and CDR2 YSLEER. V lost 0 bases to trimming and J lost 7 bases, with 12 bases between them. There are 15 residues in the CDR3. The CDR3 protein is CASSQDPGRFGELFF. The CDR3 coding sequence is TGCGCCAGCAGCCAAGATCCGGGGCGATTCGGGGAGCTGTTTTTT.

This chain links TRBV2 with TRBJ2-5, with a possible D match to TRBD2 (6 bases). Germline V gene data show CDR1 as SNHLY and CDR2 as FYNNEI. Trimming cost V 2 bases and J 2 bases, with 12 bases left between them. CDR3 length: 15 amino acids. The CDR3 sequence is CASSEQRAMQETQYF. CDR3 in DNA: TGTGCCAGCAGTGAACAGCGGGCCATGCAAGAGACCCAGTACTTC.

In the case of this clonotype: This may be a read error, as it is one base from a much larger clone. The chain recombines TRBV28 with TRBJ2-7, with 16 bases aligning to TRBD2. Germline CDR1 is MDHEN and CDR2 is SYDVKM. Trimming took 7 bases from V and 7 from J; bases not matched to a gene: 7. This CDR3 is built from 15 residues. The DNA for the CDR3 is TGTGCCAGCACGGGACTAGCGGGAGGGCCCTCGGAGCAGTACTTC. It is translated as CASTGLAGGPSEQYF. Full variable domain (outside the CDR3, taken from reference TRBV28 and TRBJ2-7): DVKVTQSSRYLVKRTGEKVFLECVQDMDHENMFWYRQDPGLGLRLIYFSYDVKMKEKGDIPEGYSVSREKKERFSLILESASTNQTSMYLCASTGLAGGPSEQYFGPGTRLTVT.

This clonotype was found many times. The V gene is TRBV2, the J gene TRBJ2-3, with D perhaps matching TRBD1 (6 bases). Germline-derived CDR1 and CDR2 are SNHLY and FYNNEI. The CDR3 has 14 residues. Trimming left V 6 bases short and J 4 bases short, with 14 bases between. The CDR3 DNA is TGTGCCAGCAGGGGACAACATGGGCCAGATACGCAGTATTTT. Translation gives CASRGQHGPDTQYF.

V gene TRBV27 combines with J gene TRBJ2-1; TRBD2 agrees at 10 bases. The ends lost 4 bases at V and 9 bases at J; junction bases unmatched: 3. This CDR3 is 13 amino acids long. Germline-derived CDR1 and CDR2 are MNHEY and SMNVEV (reference sequence). CDR3 nucleotides: TGTGCCAGCAGTTCGTCTAGCGGGAGTGAGCAGTTCTTC. Its protein is CASSSSSGSEQFF.

Many counts were recorded for this clonotype. This sequence joins TRBV18 and TRBJ1-1; D ambiguous. Trimming shortened V by 3 bases and J by 1 base, and 15 bases separated the two germline ends. The CDR3 loop spans 16 amino acids. CDR1 and CDR2 (germline): KGHSH, LQKENI. Written as DNA, the CDR3 is TGTGCCAGCTCACCCATTCGGGCGGGCGGGAACACTGAAGCTTTCTTT. This codes for CASSPIRAGGNTEAFF.

This clonotype was counted a few times. The chain recombines TRBV20-1 with TRBJ2-5, with 7 nucleotides matching TRBD2. The CDR3 has 17 amino acids. V shed 6 bases and J 1 base; nucleotides not matched to a gene: 17. Germline values: CDR1 DFQATT, CDR2 SNEGSKA (reference sequence). The CDR3 reads CSALPPLLALGQETQYF. The CDR3 region has the DNA TGCAGTGCCCTACCCCCCTTACTAGCGTTGGGCCAAGAGACCCAGTACTTC.

This clonotype appeared a few times. V usage is TRBV18 and J usage is TRBJ2-7; D not resolved. Germline V gene sequence: CDR1 KGHSH, CDR2 LQKENI. This CDR3 is 13 amino acids long. Between the trimmed V and J ends, which lost 1 base and 7 bases, there was a span of 11 bases. The CDR3 coding sequence is TGTGCCAGCTCACCACTAAGTAAAGGGGAGCAGTACTTC. Encoded protein: CASSPLSKGEQYF.

This clonotype was counted only a few times. This chain uses TRBV9 with TRBJ2-1; TRBD2 agrees at 8 bases. The CDR3 loop spans 16 amino acids. With V trimmed by 3 bases and J by 10 bases, 15 bases remained unmatched. Looked up from germline, CDR1 is SGDLS and CDR2 is YYNGEE. This chain's CDR3 is CASSEGVAGIRREQFF. CDR3 nucleotides: TGTGCCAGCAGCGAGGGGGTAGCGGGAATACGACGGGAGCAGTTCTTC.

There are many counts of this clonotype. The J gene is TRBJ1-2, the V gene TRBV12-3 or TRBV12-4; possible D gene TRBD1, 5 bases. Trimming pared 3 bases from V and 7 bases from J, leaving 15 bases between. The CDR3 has 14 amino acids. As DNA, the CDR3 is TGTGCCAGCAGTTTTCGACAGAAATTATCTGGCTACACCTTC. Protein sequence: CASSFRQKLSGYTF.

This clonotype was seen more than once but under ten times. The rearrangement uses TRBV28 and TRBJ1-2; D ambiguous. Trimming stripped 11 bases from V and 8 bases from J, with 18 bases between. This CDR3 comprises 12 residues. Germline V lookup: CDR1 MDHEN, CDR2 SYDVKM. The CDR3 loop reads CAAMEPARGYTF. The CDR3 DNA is TGTGCCGCAATGGAGCCCGCGCGGGGCTACACCTTC.

V gene TRBV5-5 combines with J gene TRBJ2-7; D may be TRBD2 (5 bases). The V gene lost 1 base and the J gene lost 7 bases, with 15 bases spanning the gap. The CDR3 contains 14 residues. In germline, CDR1 is SGHKS, CDR2 YYEKEE (reference sequence). The CDR3 loop is CASSLWENPFEQYF. DNA for the CDR3: TGTGCCAGCAGCTTGTGGGAGAACCCCTTTGAGCAGTACTTC.

In its sample, this clonotype was seen many times. This sequence joins TRBV12-3 or TRBV12-4 and TRBJ2-3; 7 nucleotides match TRBD2. The CDR3 is 15 amino acids. V dropped 3 bases and J dropped 4; count of bases not matched to a gene: 7. The CDR3 loop reads CASSFGGRESDTQYF. In nucleotides, the CDR3 is TGTGCCAGCAGTTTCGGTGGGAGGGAGTCAGATACGCAGTATTTT.

A few counts support this clonotype. The chain carries TRBV20-1 and TRBJ2-3; TRBD2 aligns across 9 bases. J was trimmed by 6 bases and V by 1 base; bases with no gene match: 8. The germline gives CDR1 DFQATT, CDR2 SNEGSKA (reference sequence). CDR3 size: 15 residues. The CDR3: CSARVRLAGFDTQYF. The CDR3, as DNA: TGCAGTGCTAGAGTAAGGCTAGCGGGATTTGATACGCAGTATTTT.

There are many counts of this clonotype. This rearrangement joins TRBV28 to TRBJ1-5; 7 bases are a match to TRBD1. Germline values: CDR1 MDHEN, CDR2 SYDVKM. The CDR3 is 15 amino acids. Losses at the gene ends were 7 bases for V and 4 bases for J; bases not matched to a gene: 10. CDR3 DNA: TGTGCCAGCACCGGAACAGGGGTAAGGAATCAGCCCCAGCATTTT. Translating gives CASTGTGVRNQPQHF. The full variable domain, in which reference TRBV28 and TRBJ1-5 provide the parts outside the CDR3, is DVKVTQSSRYLVKRTGEKVFLECVQDMDHENMFWYRQDPGLGLRLIYFSYDVKMKEKGDIPEGYSVSREKKERFSLILESASTNQTSMYLCASTGTGVRNQPQHFGDGTRLSIL.

This clonotype was detected ten times or more. The chain is built from TRBV6-2 or TRBV6-3 and TRBJ2-7, with no clear D. V lost 6 bases to trimming and J lost 2 bases, with 8 bases between them. Germline CDR1 is MNHEY and CDR2 is SVGEGT. The CDR3 extends over 12 amino acids. The CDR3, as DNA: TGTGCCAGCAGGGCGGCTACCTACGAGCAGTACTTC. It codes for CASRAATYEQYF.

The chain is built from TRBV27 and TRBJ1-2, with TRBD1 as a possible D gene (5 bases). CDR3 length: 15 amino acids. V was trimmed by 5 bases and J by 5 bases, leaving 18 bases between them. CDR1 MNHEY and CDR2 SMNVEV come from the germline V gene (reference sequence). The CDR3 DNA reads as TGTGCCAGCAGTCCTGCGGGTGGGGGGTATTATGGCTACACCTTC. Translated, it gives CASSPAGGGYYGYTF.